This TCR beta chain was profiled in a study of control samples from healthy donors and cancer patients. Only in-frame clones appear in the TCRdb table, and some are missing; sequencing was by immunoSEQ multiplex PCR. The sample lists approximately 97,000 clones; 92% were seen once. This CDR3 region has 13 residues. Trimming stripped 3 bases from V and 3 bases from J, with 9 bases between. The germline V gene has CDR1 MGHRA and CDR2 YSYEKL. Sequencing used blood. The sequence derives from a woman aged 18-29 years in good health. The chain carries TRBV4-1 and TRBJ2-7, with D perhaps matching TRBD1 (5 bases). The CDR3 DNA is TGCGCCAGCAGCCAGGCTGACAGCTACGAGCAGTACTTC. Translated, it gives CASSQADSYEQYF.